Detailed here is one T cell receptor beta chain. The target antigen is unknown. The PCR employed 60 Vbeta primers together with 13 Jbeta primers. Clones were read by immunoSEQ multiplex PCR, and TCRdb kept only the in-frame ones, dropping some. The sample lists 120,000 to 150,000 clones; over 75% were seen once. This sample stems from a study of cytomegalovirus exposure and HLA in healthy donors. General study findings and limits: On later analysis, the bulk of CMV-associated TCR beta chains appeared to be HLA-restricted. The study dropped some indistinguishable V segments, TRBV6-2 and TRBV6-3 among them.

V gave up 2 bases and J gave up 3 bases, with 14 bases separating them. The CDR3 spans 15 residues. CDR1 SGHDT and CDR2 YYEEEE come from the germline V gene. The rearrangement joins TRBV5-6 to TRBJ1-2, with TRBD1 as a possible D gene (6 bases). The clonotype originates from a woman in her thirties in good health and CMV-seronegative. Material: PBMCs. The CDR3 spells CASSLYRVRDYGYTF. The CDR3 region has the DNA TGTGCCAGCAGCTTATACAGGGTGCGGGACTATGGCTACACCTTC.